Listed below are T cell receptor beta chains from one sample, sequenced in a study of blood T cell repertoires in COVID-19. Only in-frame clones appear in the TCRdb table, and some are missing; sequencing was by immunoSEQ multiplex PCR. The sample consists of about 150,000 clones, less than 85% of them appearing once. The sample consisted of peripheral blood. These receptors were obtained from a woman older than 75 with active or convalescent COVID-19. CDR3s include the opening cysteine and the closing phenylalanine or tryptophan. The order of the fields is J gene, clone size, V gene, D gene, CDR3 protein, CDR3 DNA. A D gene is named only where the DNA matches it firmly. Part of the rows lack a size; the others show once, few, many or a class for expanded clones.

j_gene: TRBJ1-2; abundance: NA; v_gene: TRBV5-1; d_gene: NA; CDR3aa: CASSLEGREEGYTF; CDR3nt: TGCGCCAGCAGCTTGGAGGGCAGGGAGGAAGGCTACACCTTC
j_gene: TRBJ2-1; abundance: NA; v_gene: TRBV20-1; d_gene: TRBD2; CDR3aa: CSASGTSGRVGEQFF; CDR3nt: TGCAGTGCTAGTGGGACTAGCGGGAGGGTGGGTGAGCAGTTCTTC
j_gene: TRBJ2-3; abundance: once; v_gene: TRBV19; d_gene: TRBD2; CDR3aa: CASSSGTSGRTDTQYF; CDR3nt: TGTGCCAGTAGTAGCGGGACTAGCGGGCGGACAGATACGCAGTATTTT
j_gene: TRBJ1-6; abundance: NA; v_gene: TRBV7-2; d_gene: NA; CDR3aa: CASSQGFNSPLHF; CDR3nt: TGTGCCAGCAGCCAGGGGTTTAATTCACCCCTCCACTTT
j_gene: TRBJ2-5; abundance: NA; v_gene: TRBV7-9; d_gene: TRBD2; CDR3aa: CASSLVLAGYQETQYF; CDR3nt: TGTGCCAGCAGCTTAGTACTAGCGGGTTACCAAGAGACCCAGTACTTC
j_gene: TRBJ1-5; abundance: NA; v_gene: TRBV6-5; d_gene: NA; CDR3aa: CASNSGTLSNQPQHF; CDR3nt: TGTGCCAGCAATTCAGGGACACTTAGCAATCAGCCCCAGCATTTT
j_gene: TRBJ1-5; abundance: NA; v_gene: TRBV2; d_gene: TRBD1; CDR3aa: CASSEQTGNQPQHF; CDR3nt: TGTGCCAGCAGTGAGCAGACAGGGAATCAGCCCCAGCATTTT
j_gene: TRBJ2-7; abundance: NA; v_gene: TRBV19; d_gene: TRBD2; CDR3aa: CASRRTSDSSYEQYF; CDR3nt: TGTGCCAGCCGCCGGACTAGTGACAGCTCCTACGAGCAGTACTTC
j_gene: TRBJ1-5; abundance: NA; v_gene: TRBV29-1; d_gene: NA; CDR3aa: CSVGTDNQPQHF; CDR3nt: TGCAGCGTTGGGACAGACAATCAGCCCCAGCATTTT
j_gene: TRBJ2-7; abundance: once; v_gene: TRBV11-2; d_gene: NA; CDR3aa: CASSLGRIAAYEQYF; CDR3nt: TGTGCCAGCAGCTTAGGGCGGATCGCCGCCTACGAGCAGTACTTC
j_gene: TRBJ1-5; abundance: NA; v_gene: TRBV21-1; d_gene: NA; CDR3aa: CASKGLRQVSGDNQPQHF; CDR3nt: TGTGCCAGCAAGGGACTCAGGCAGGTGAGTGGGGACAATCAGCCCCAGCATTTT
j_gene: TRBJ1-1; abundance: NA; v_gene: TRBV5-4; d_gene: NA; CDR3aa: CASSGVLGEREAFF; CDR3nt: TGTGCCAGCAGCGGCGTGTTAGGCGAGCGTGAAGCTTTCTTT
j_gene: TRBJ1-1; abundance: NA; v_gene: TRBV28; d_gene: NA; CDR3aa: CASTSPDWNTEAFF; CDR3nt: TGTGCCAGCACTTCCCCGGACTGGAACACTGAAGCTTTCTTT
j_gene: TRBJ1-1; abundance: NA; v_gene: TRBV5-1; d_gene: TRBD1; CDR3aa: CASSLAGGQHTEAFF; CDR3nt: TGCGCCAGCAGCTTGGCTGGGGGACAGCACACTGAAGCTTTCTTT
j_gene: TRBJ1-6; abundance: NA; v_gene: TRBV6-7; d_gene: NA; CDR3aa: CASRIPQVSSYNSPLHF; CDR3nt: TGTGCCAGCAGAATCCCCCAGGTAAGCTCCTATAATTCACCCCTCCACTTT
j_gene: TRBJ2-5; abundance: NA; v_gene: TRBV19; d_gene: TRBD2; CDR3aa: CASSTSSGGKETQYF; CDR3nt: TGTGCCAGTAGTACCTCTAGCGGGGGGAAAGAGACCCAGTACTTC
j_gene: TRBJ2-7; abundance: NA; v_gene: TRBV4-1; d_gene: TRBD2; CDR3aa: CASSQDPSGTFYEQYF; CDR3nt: TGCGCCAGCAGCCAGGACCCTAGCGGGACCTTTTACGAGCAGTACTTC
j_gene: TRBJ1-6; abundance: NA; v_gene: TRBV28; d_gene: TRBD1; CDR3aa: CASSPPGTGVYNSPLHF; CDR3nt: TGTGCCAGCAGTCCCCCCGGGACAGGTGTTTATAATTCACCCCTCCACTTT
j_gene: TRBJ1-5; abundance: once; v_gene: TRBV2; d_gene: TRBD1; CDR3aa: CASSEDRGNNQPQHF; CDR3nt: TGTGCCAGCAGTGAAGACAGGGGTAACAATCAGCCCCAGCATTTT
j_gene: TRBJ2-4; abundance: NA; v_gene: TRBV2; d_gene: TRBD2; CDR3aa: CASSEGEGQAKNIQYF; CDR3nt: TGTGCCAGCAGTGAAGGGGAGGGCCAAGCCAAAAACATTCAGTACTTC
j_gene: TRBJ2-5; abundance: NA; v_gene: TRBV5-1; d_gene: TRBD2; CDR3aa: CASSVGLAGLQETQYF; CDR3nt: TGCGCCAGCAGTGTCGGACTAGCGGGACTCCAAGAGACCCAGTACTTC
j_gene: TRBJ1-4; abundance: NA; v_gene: TRBV5-1; d_gene: NA; CDR3aa: CASSSGRGTEKLFF; CDR3nt: TGCGCCAGCAGCTCCGGAAGGGGGACAGAAAAACTGTTTTTT
j_gene: TRBJ2-1; abundance: NA; v_gene: TRBV14; d_gene: TRBD1; CDR3aa: CASSQDRGGYNEQFF; CDR3nt: TGTGCCAGCAGCCAGGACAGGGGAGGCTACAATGAGCAGTTCTTC
j_gene: TRBJ2-5; abundance: NA; v_gene: TRBV28; d_gene: TRBD2; CDR3aa: CASSLLFAGGPQETQYF; CDR3nt: TGTGCCAGCAGTTTATTATTCGCGGGAGGGCCTCAAGAGACCCAGTACTTC
j_gene: TRBJ2-7; abundance: few; v_gene: TRBV3-1/TRBV3-2; d_gene: NA; CDR3aa: CASSPAFRGYEQYF; CDR3nt: TGTGCCAGCAGCCCGGCCTTTCGAGGGTACGAGCAGTACTTC
j_gene: TRBJ1-1; abundance: NA; v_gene: TRBV19; d_gene: TRBD1; CDR3aa: CASKPLDRGTGTEAFF; CDR3nt: TGTGCCAGCAAACCTTTGGACAGGGGCACGGGGACTGAAGCTTTCTTT
j_gene: TRBJ1-2; abundance: NA; v_gene: TRBV5-1; d_gene: NA; CDR3aa: CASSLVEGHGYTF; CDR3nt: TGCGCCAGCAGCTTGGTGGAGGGTCATGGCTACACCTTC
j_gene: TRBJ2-2; abundance: NA; v_gene: TRBV27; d_gene: TRBD2; CDR3aa: CASGDYVNTGELFF; CDR3nt: TGTGCCAGCGGGGACTATGTGAACACCGGGGAGCTGTTTTTT
j_gene: TRBJ2-2; abundance: NA; v_gene: TRBV11-3; d_gene: NA; CDR3aa: CASSSSISGELFF; CDR3nt: TGTGCCAGCAGCTCTAGTATATCCGGGGAGCTGTTTTTT
j_gene: TRBJ1-6; abundance: once; v_gene: TRBV19; d_gene: NA; CDR3aa: CASSIVRGDSPLHF; CDR3nt: TGTGCCAGTAGTATAGTAAGGGGCGATTCACCCCTCCACTTT
j_gene: TRBJ2-7; abundance: few; v_gene: TRBV7-3; d_gene: NA; CDR3aa: CASSLAQAAEQYF; CDR3nt: TGTGCCAGCAGCTTGGCCCAGGCAGCCGAGCAGTACTTC
j_gene: TRBJ1-2; abundance: NA; v_gene: TRBV6-2/TRBV6-3; d_gene: NA; CDR3aa: CASSYSTGYYGYTF; CDR3nt: TGTGCCAGCAGTTACTCTACAGGCTACTATGGCTACACCTTC